Detailed here is one TCR beta chain. The antigen is undetermined. During colonoscopy, one to two rectal pinch biopsies were collected. This sample stems from a study of pediatric ulcerative colitis. Points from the study as a whole: All ulcerative colitis patients, but no controls, carried a couple of rectal clonotypes. Some T cells in rectal biopsies may come from blood, especially with overt colitis. Clonal expansions reduced rectal repertoire diversity in acute severe colitis.

The table came from immunoSEQ multiplex PCR; TCRdb's copy has only in-frame clones and leaves some out. The sample holds 36,000 or so clones; more than 70% are singletons and the top ten take around 0.7%. Looked up from germline, CDR1 is MGHDK and CDR2 is SYGVNS. Trimming shortened V by 6 bases and J by 3 bases, and 10 bases separated the two germline ends. The CDR3 runs to 13 residues. The V and J genes are TRBV25-1 and TRBJ2-3; the D gene could be TRBD1 or TRBD2 (5 bases each). The receptor was derived from a boy between 5 and 17 years old with moderate ulcerative colitis. Sequencing input: gut tissue. CDR3 protein: CASRGDWTDTQYF. The CDR3 DNA is TGTGCCAGCAGGGGGGATTGGACAGATACGCAGTATTTT.